Reported below is one TCR beta chain. This clone appeared a few times. Its recognized antigen is unknown. Base-call qualities are not available, and no considerably larger clone is one nucleotide away. This entry belongs to a study of CD4 T cells in relation to SARS-CoV-2 and coronaviruses (dated by TCRdb to 2020 to 2023). As for the study more broadly: Shared crossreactive spike epitopes were mapped to their HLA restriction using patient-derived lymphoblastoid cell lines. A different TCR-beta assay, based on Illumina, was used to sequence expansion assays from other donors in the study. At the level of individual TCR clonotypes, the study measured memory CD4+ T cell crossreactivity between SARS-CoV-2 spike protein and common cold coronavirus spike proteins. The Adaptive Biotechnologies TCR-sequencing kit was used for samples from three pre-COVID donors and for the naive versus memory experiments, whereas the other data were Illumina-based. The research as a whole found: In roughly two thirds of donors, memory CD4+ clonotypes turned up that crossrecognized SARS-CoV-2 and at least one common cold coronavirus spike. Since the crossreactivity analysis centred on spike protein, crossreactivity against other viral proteins was not assessed. Crossreactive clones showed significantly weaker SARS-CoV-2-driven expansion than monoreactive clones, consistent with antigenic imprinting. Sequencing of naive versus memory cells indicated that the assay detects memory recall responses, not primary responses primed during culture. Small numbers of patients and of tested TCRs were a limitation of the study. No donor contributed both pre-pandemic and post-infection samples, which limited tracing the source of pre-existing responses.

DNA from uncultured naive and memory CD4+ T cells underwent immunoSEQ TCR-beta sequencing at deep resolution. Regarding the original processing steps: Preprocessing removed nonproductive sequences and CDR3s not starting with C, not ending with F or W, or shorter than 7 amino acids. Cultured and uncultured naive and memory CD4+ repertoires were searched for previously identified spike- and CEF-reactive CDR3s. CDR3 homology was measured as pairwise Levenshtein distance, computed with the stringdist R package after trimming three terminal residues from each end. This immuneACCESS table, as held by TCRdb, lists in-frame sequences with V and J called but not all clones. Of the missing ones, under half trace to an unresolved V gene in checked studies; the others have no known cause. D and trimming were read from the DNA, whereas the V and J calls and clone size are those reported in that table. Counted in this sample were 65,000 or so clones; about 90% of them appeared once. The ten largest account for around 1.5% of the sample.

CD4+ T cells from unexposed donors were collected before the COVID-19 pandemic (2011-2018). To separate naive from memory CD4+ T cells, cryopreserved PBMCs first underwent CD4 enrichment and then EasySep naive CD4+ T cell enrichment. The leukapheresis product used for the unexposed donors was purchased from a commercial source. PBMCs were isolated from leukapheresis product or whole blood by Ficoll-Paque PLUS gradient centrifugation. PBMCs were either used fresh in the expansion assay or cryopreserved at -140 degrees C. The QIAamp Micro DNA Kit was used to extract genomic DNA from the CD4+ T cells. Unmatched junction bases come to 7, with V trimmed by 5 bases and J by 4 bases. CDR1 ENHRY and CDR2 SYGVKD are derived from the germline V gene. From its cysteine to its phenylalanine, the CDR3 spans 15 amino acids. Only CDR3 DNA is held: 45 bases, read in frame from base 1.

The chain is made from TRBV10-3 and TRBJ1-3; TRBD1 matches 8 bases in the middle. Specimen: memory CD4+ T cells from PBMCs. The cell subset or site label of this sample denotes: memory (non-naive) CD4+ T cells. The receptor was isolated from a human donor in good health. The DNA sequence is as follows: TGTGCCATCAGTCAGGACAGGGTCGCCGGAAACACCATATATTTT. Translation gives CAISQDRVAGNTIYF.